The 27 T cell receptor beta chains reported below all come from one sample, sequenced in a study of blood T cell repertoires in COVID-19. Data came from immunoSEQ multiplex PCR; TCRdb stores just in-frame clones and leaves some out. This sample carries over 200,000 clones, approximately 91% of them seen once, and the ten largest clones take roughly 6%. The sequenced sample consisted of peripheral blood. The receptors stem from a man in his sixties who had recovered from COVID-19.

The V and J genes are TRBV7-9 and TRBJ2-2, with a tentative D call TRBD2 (6 bases). V gave up 3 bases and J gave up 3 bases, with 8 bases separating them. Germline values: CDR1 SEHNR, CDR2 FQNEAQ (reference sequence). The CDR3 extends over 14 amino acids. The CDR3 sequence is CASSFGGDTGELFF. The DNA for the CDR3 is TGTGCCAGCAGCTTTGGAGGGGACACCGGGGAGCTGTTTTTT.

The rearrangement links TRBV28 to TRBJ1-2; the D gene is possibly TRBD1 (5 bases). Germline V gene lookup returns CDR1 MDHEN and CDR2 SYDVKM. The CDR3 has 12 amino acids. Trimming shortened V by 5 bases and J by 4 bases, and 8 bases separated the two germline ends. CDR3 DNA sequence: TGTGCCAGCAGTGCAGGGATCTATGGCTACACCTTC. Translated, it gives CASSAGIYGYTF.

The chain links TRBV6-6 to TRBJ1-2; 9 bases fit TRBD1. With 6 bases clipped from V and 2 bases from J, the junction kept 10 bases outside the gene matches. The CDR3 runs 16 residues. CDR1 is MNHNY and CDR2 is SVGAGI in the germline V gene (reference sequence). CDR3 region: CASSPRGGTGNYGYTF. The CDR3 DNA is TGTGCCAGCAGCCCACGAGGAGGGACAGGGAACTATGGCTACACCTTC.

This clone appeared once. The V gene is TRBV10-3, the J gene TRBJ1-5, with unresolved D. Germline V gene lookup returns CDR1 ENHRY and CDR2 SYGVKD. Trimming stripped 9 bases from V and 7 bases from J, with 10 bases between. The CDR3 is 11 amino acids. In nucleotides, the CDR3 is TGTGCCATGGAGTGGTCACAGCCCCAGCATTTT. Translating gives CAMEWSQPQHF.

The gene calls are TRBV2 and TRBJ1-5, with D possibly matching TRBD1 (5 bases). This CDR3 has 12 residues. Per germline, CDR1 SNHLY and CDR2 FYNNEI. The ends were cut back, 9 bases at V and 6 bases at J, with 12 bases in the middle. CDR3 amino acids: CASSAGVQPQHF. The CDR3 nucleotides read TGTGCCAGTTCCGCGGGGGTTCAGCCCCAGCATTTT. The variable domain in full, with the rest retrieved from reference TRBV2 and TRBJ1-5, is EPEVTQTPSHQVTQMGQEVILRCVPISNHLYFYWYRQILGQKVEFLVSFYNNEISEKSEIFDDQFSVERPDGSNFTLKIRSTKLEDSAMYFCASSAGVQPQHFGDGTRLSIL.

The chain employs TRBV27 and TRBJ2-7; 9 bases agree with TRBD2. The trim removed 6 bases at V and 2 bases at J, leaving 8 bases unmatched. This CDR3 is built from 15 residues. CDR1 and CDR2 (germline): MNHEY, SMNVEV (reference sequence). CDR3 sequence (DNA): TGTGCCAGCAGCCGACTAGCGGAAGGACCCTACGAGCAGTACTTC. It specifies CASSRLAEGPYEQYF.

The gene calls are TRBV27 and TRBJ1-2; D is perhaps TRBD1 (6 bases). This CDR3 has 13 residues. Trimming pared 8 bases from V and 8 bases from J, leaving 18 bases between. Germline V gene lookup returns CDR1 MNHEY and CDR2 SMNVEV (reference sequence). For the CDR3, the DNA is TGTGCCAGCCATACATCAGGGGTGGAGGGCTACACCTTC. Translated: CASHTSGVEGYTF.

The chain joins TRBV19 to TRBJ2-1; 11 positions agree with TRBD2. With V trimmed by 4 bases and J by 8 bases, 7 bases remained unmatched. CDR1 and CDR2 (germline): LNHDA, SQIVND (reference sequence). The CDR3 length is 15 residues. CDR3 DNA: TGTGCCAGTAGTACGCCTAGCGGGAGGACTGATGAGCAGTTCTTC. Translated: CASSTPSGRTDEQFF.

The V gene is TRBV7-3, the J gene TRBJ1-1; unclear D gene. V lost 8 bases to trimming and J lost 0 bases, with 10 bases between them. This CDR3 spans 13 amino acids. Germline assignment: CDR1 SGHTA and CDR2 FQGTGA. The CDR3 sequence is CASRGQMNTEAFF. The CDR3 DNA reads as TGTGCCAGCCGAGGGCAAATGAACACTGAAGCTTTCTTT.

The V and J genes are TRBV2 and TRBJ2-1; the match to TRBD2 covers 10 bases. The CDR3 length is 16 residues. V dropped 3 bases and J dropped 0; count of bases not matched to a gene: 2. CDR1 and CDR2 (germline): SNHLY, FYNNEI. The chain's CDR3 is CASSDVAGGSYNEQFF. The DNA of the CDR3 is TGTGCCAGCAGTGATGTAGCGGGAGGCTCCTACAATGAGCAGTTCTTC.

V and J are TRBV3-1 (or the pseudogene TRBV3-2) and TRBJ2-1, with D possibly being TRBD2 (5 bases). The CDR3 contains 15 residues. The V gene lost 4 bases and the J gene lost 2 bases, with 12 bases spanning the gap. In germline, CDR1 is LGHDT, CDR2 YNNKEL (reference sequence). CDR3 protein: CASSLQDWAYNEQFF. The CDR3 DNA follows: TGTGCCAGCAGCCTCCAGGACTGGGCCTACAATGAGCAGTTCTTC.

The chain employs TRBV5-1 and TRBJ2-3; a weak D match, TRBD2 (6 bases). Per the germline V gene, CDR1 is SGHRS and CDR2 is YFSETQ. CDR3 length: 13 residues. Between the trimmed V and J ends, which lost 4 bases and 14 bases, there was a span of 20 bases. In DNA form, the CDR3 reads TGCGCCAGCAGCCTTAACCTAGCGAATCAGCTGTATTTT. Translating it yields CASSLNLANQLYF.

J is TRBJ2-3 and V is TRBV9; TRBD2 is a possible D gene (7 bases). This CDR3 is built from 15 residues. Germline V gene data show CDR1 as SGDLS and CDR2 as YYNGEE. V was pared by 3 bases and J by 5 bases, with 16 bases between. The CDR3 sequence: CASSEGDERGDTQYF. CDR3 in DNA: TGTGCCAGCAGCGAGGGGGACGAGCGGGGAGATACGCAGTATTTT.

The J gene is TRBJ2-3, the V gene TRBV18; weak D call: TRBD2 (6 bases). The CDR3 sequence is 14 residues long. Germline values: CDR1 KGHSH, CDR2 LQKENI. The ends were cut back, 2 bases at V and 3 bases at J, with 9 bases in the middle. CDR3 residues: CASSPGGYTDTQYF. The CDR3 DNA follows: TGTGCCAGCTCACCAGGGGGGTATACAGATACGCAGTATTTT. The full variable domain, in which reference TRBV18 and TRBJ2-3 provide the parts outside the CDR3, is NAGVMQNPRHLVRRRGQEARLRCSPMKGHSHVYWYRQLPEEGLKFMVYLQKENIIDESGMPKERFSAEFPKEGPSILRIQQVVRGDSAAYFCASSPGGYTDTQYFGPGTRLTVL.

This chain joins TRBV3-1 (or the pseudogene TRBV3-2) and TRBJ2-3, with unresolved D. Germline V CDR1 and CDR2: LGHDT, YNNKEL (reference sequence). V was shortened by 5 bases and J by 4 bases, with 16 bases between the two germline ends. The CDR3 is made up of 15 amino acids. CDR3: CASSDWPGSPDTQYF. The CDR3 nucleotides are TGTGCCAGCAGCGACTGGCCGGGTAGCCCAGATACGCAGTATTTT.

V usage is TRBV3-1 (or the pseudogene TRBV3-2) and J usage is TRBJ2-3, with 10 positions matching TRBD2. The CDR3 extends over 16 amino acids. Germline-derived CDR1 and CDR2 are LGHDT and YNNKEL (reference sequence). V was clipped by 0 bases and J by 2 bases; unmatched bases: 2. This CDR3 reads CASSQDGTSDTDTQYF. The CDR3 nucleotides are TGTGCCAGCAGCCAAGATGGGACTAGCGACACAGATACGCAGTATTTT.

The chain recombines TRBV6-6 with TRBJ2-7; D not resolved. There are 14 residues in the CDR3. Germline-derived CDR1 and CDR2 are MNHNY and SVGAGI (reference sequence). V was shortened by 2 bases and J by 0 bases, with 8 bases between the two germline ends. The CDR3 nucleotides read TGTGCCAGCAGTTACCCCACAAGCTCCTACGAGCAGTACTTC. It specifies CASSYPTSSYEQYF.

The V gene is TRBV3-1 (or the pseudogene TRBV3-2), the J gene TRBJ2-3; weak D call: TRBD1 (6 bases). This CDR3 has 15 amino acids. Germline V gene data show CDR1 as LGHDT and CDR2 as YNNKEL (reference sequence). Trimming stripped 4 bases from V and 0 bases from J, with 11 bases between. CDR3 loop: CASSPGQTSTDTQYF. CDR3 DNA sequence: TGTGCCAGCAGCCCCGGACAGACTAGCACAGATACGCAGTATTTT.

The chain has TRBV6-5 and TRBJ2-7; 12 bases fit TRBD2. The CDR3 length is 13 residues. Losses at the gene ends were 8 bases for V and 6 bases for J; bases not matched to a gene: 5. Germline assignment: CDR1 MNHEY and CDR2 SVGAGI. The CDR3: CASAMGLAGEQYF. The CDR3 DNA reads as TGTGCCAGCGCCATGGGACTAGCGGGCGAGCAGTACTTC.

Notes on this clone: A read error may produce the germline difference seen at one junction end. The chain couples TRBV6-4 to TRBJ2-7; 7 bases line up with TRBD2. The CDR3 length is 15 residues. Germline V gives CDR1 MRHNA, CDR2 SNTAGT. The CDR3 is CASRDLAGVGYEQYF. CDR3 DNA sequence: TGTGCCAGCAGGGACTTGGCGGGAGTAGGTTACGAGCAGTACTTC.

This clone was picked up one time. This sequence joins TRBV7-3 and TRBJ2-3; TRBD2 matches 11 bases. V shed 5 bases, J shed 3 bases, and the junction held 19 bases outside the gene matches. The CDR3 loop spans 20 amino acids. Germline V gene lookup returns CDR1 SGHTA and CDR2 FQGTGA. Here the CDR3 DNA reads TGTGCCAGCAGCCCCCGGGGGGGTTTTAGCGGGAGGGCGGTTACAGATACGCAGTATTTT. This encodes CASSPRGGFSGRAVTDTQYF.

The rearrangement links TRBV2 to TRBJ2-2; perhaps TRBD2 as D (6 bases). The V end was cut by 2 bases, the J end by 7 bases, with 17 bases between. This CDR3 comprises 16 residues. Germline V lookup: CDR1 SNHLY, CDR2 FYNNEI. CDR3 loop: CASSEQTGLKDGELFF. CDR3 bases: TGTGCCAGCAGTGAACAGACGGGACTGAAGGACGGGGAGCTGTTTTTT.

The chain links TRBV20-1 to TRBJ2-1; TRBD2 matches at 9 bases. The germline V gene encodes CDR1 DFQATT and CDR2 SNEGSKA (reference sequence). Germline trimming cut 3 bases from V and 2 bases from J; bases unmatched to any gene: 11. The CDR3 runs to 17 residues. The CDR3 DNA reads as TGCAGTGCTAGTAGGCCTAGCGGGGCGCCCACCTACAATGAGCAGTTCTTC. Its protein is CSASRPSGAPTYNEQFF.

The rearrangement uses TRBV4-2 and TRBJ2-2; D gene unclear. V was cut by 0 bases and J by 4 bases, with 9 bases left in between. Germline V gives CDR1 LGHNA, CDR2 YNFKEQ. This CDR3 is 15 amino acids long. The CDR3 DNA reads as TGTGCCAGCAGCCAAGATAGAACTTCCACCGGGGAGCTGTTTTTT. Encoded protein: CASSQDRTSTGELFF.

This chain links TRBV27 with TRBJ2-7; D gene unclear. V was trimmed by 3 bases and J by 0 bases, leaving 6 bases between them. This CDR3 spans 13 amino acids. The V gene's germline CDR1 is MNHEY and CDR2 SMNVEV (reference sequence). The CDR3 is CASSFQFSYEQYF. CDR3 coding DNA: TGTGCCAGCAGTTTTCAGTTCTCCTACGAGCAGTACTTC.

V is TRBV9 and J is TRBJ1-2, with TRBD1 matching 10 bases. CDR1 and CDR2 from the germline V gene are SGDLS and YYNGEE. Losses at the gene ends were 4 bases for V and 8 bases for J; bases not matched to a gene: 23. The CDR3 has 19 amino acids. CDR3 sequence reads: CASSPHLAVWGTGVTGYTF. CDR3 DNA sequence: TGTGCCAGCAGCCCCCATCTAGCAGTGTGGGGGACAGGGGTAACAGGCTACACCTTC.

The J gene is TRBJ1-2, the V gene TRBV6-5; no reliable D call. Germline CDR1 is MNHEY and CDR2 is SVGAGI. The CDR3 spans 12 residues. Trimming removed 6 bases at V and 4 bases at J, with 9 bases between. CDR3 sequence (DNA): TGTGCCAGCAGCGACACGTCCTATGGCTACACCTTC. Translated, it gives CASSDTSYGYTF.